The 29 T cell receptor beta chains below come from one sample, sequenced in a study of neurological immune-mediated disorders. Using its own MiXCR run on the 5' RACE reads, TCRdb lists one record per CDR3 protein. The sample records 70,000 to 90,000 distinct CDR3 sequences, nearly 6% being singletons. Time point in this sample: longitudinal time-point 2. Sequencing input: PBMCs. All receptors come from a woman in her fifties or sixties with multiple sclerosis.

This clonotype occurred a few times. The V gene is TRBV12-3 or TRBV12-4, the J gene TRBJ1-6, with TRBD1 matching over 8 bases. V lost 5 bases and J lost 5; bases outside the gene matches: 5. The CDR3 has 15 residues. CDR3 DNA: TGTGCCAGCAGTCCGGACAGGGTGGATAATTCACCCCTCCACTTT. It encodes CASSPDRVDNSPLHF.

Many counts were recorded for this clonotype. The chain joins TRBV7-9 to TRBJ2-1, with D perhaps TRBD1 (6 bases). Trimming took off 6 bases at V and 7 bases at J, with 16 bases between the two ends. Germline lookup yields CDR1 SEHNR and CDR2 FQNEAQ (reference sequence). The CDR3 is made up of 14 amino acids. In nucleotides, the CDR3 is TGTGCCAGCAGTTCCTACAGGGAAGGTAATGAGCAGTTCTTC. Its protein product is CASSSYREGNEQFF. Full variable domain (outside the CDR3, taken from reference TRBV7-9 and TRBJ2-1): DTGVSQNPRHKITKRGQNVTFRCDPISEHNRLYWYRQTLGQGPEFLTYFQNEAQLEKSRLLSDRFSAERPKGSFSTLEIQRTEQGDSAMYLCASSSYREGNEQFFGPGTRLTVL.

This clonotype occurred many times. The V gene is TRBV12-3 or TRBV12-4, the J gene TRBJ1-2; D might be TRBD1 (6 bases). This CDR3 is 15 amino acids long. The V and J ends lost 7 bases and 8 bases respectively, with 23 bases between them. The CDR3 DNA sequence: TGTGCCAGCAAGACCGAAGGGGGTGGCCCTAAGGGCTACACCTTC. Translating it yields CASKTEGGGPKGYTF.

This clonotype was observed at least ten times. The chain couples TRBV5-1 to TRBJ2-7; TRBD2 aligns across 11 bases. CDR1 and CDR2 from the germline V gene are SGHRS and YFSETQ. The CDR3 has 18 amino acids. Unmatched junction bases numbered 14, after V lost 0 bases and J lost 6 bases. The CDR3 region is CASSLDRRLAGGSGEQYF. The CDR3, as DNA: TGCGCCAGCAGCTTGGACCGCCGCCTAGCGGGGGGTTCTGGCGAGCAGTACTTC.

This clonotype has ten or more counts. The V call is TRBV2, the J call TRBJ1-1; D is uncertain. The CDR3 sequence is 11 residues long. Germline V lookup: CDR1 SNHLY, CDR2 FYNNEI. V dropped 6 bases and J dropped 0 bases, with 2 bases sitting between them. The CDR3 DNA reads TGTGCCAGCAGGTTGAACACTGAAGCTTTCTTT. Its protein product is CASRLNTEAFF.

This clonotype was seen at least ten times. This sequence joins TRBV20-1 and TRBJ1-3; D gene unclear. The CDR3 is made up of 16 amino acids. Germline-derived CDR1 and CDR2 are DFQATT and SNEGSKA (reference sequence). Trimming pared 0 bases from V and 0 bases from J, leaving 12 bases between. This CDR3 reads CSARDATYPSGNTIYF. The CDR3 bases are TGCAGTGCTAGAGATGCTACCTATCCCTCTGGAAACACCATATATTTT.

There are many counts of this clonotype. The chain combines TRBV9 with TRBJ1-2; D call uncertain. The CDR3 runs 14 residues. V lost 0 bases and J 6 bases, leaving 12 bases between the germline ends. Germline V gives CDR1 SGDLS, CDR2 YYNGEE. CDR3 DNA: TGTGCCAGCAGCGTAGCCGTGAGTTCTGATGGCTACACCTTC. Amino acids: CASSVAVSSDGYTF. Together with reference TRBV9 and TRBJ1-2, the CDR3 gives the full variable domain: DSGVTQTPKHLITATGQRVTLRCSPRSGDLSVYWYQQSLDQGLQFLIQYYNGEERAKGNILERFSAQQFPDLHSELNLSSLELGDSALYFCASSVAVSSDGYTFGSGTRLTVV.

The table lists this clonotype with many counts. The chain combines TRBV6-5 with TRBJ1-5; tentatively, D is TRBD1 (5 bases). Germline CDR1 and CDR2: MNHEY and SVGAGI. The CDR3 runs 14 residues. Trimming took 6 bases from V and 8 from J, leaving 17 bases between them. CDR3 amino acids: CASSTRPRGEPQHF. CDR3 nucleotides: TGTGCCAGCAGCACCAGACCGAGGGGCGAGCCCCAGCATTTT.

This clonotype was counted many times. The V gene is TRBV6-6, the J gene TRBJ2-4, with 7 bases matching TRBD1. The V gene end was trimmed by 5 bases and the J gene end by 0 bases; junction bases not matched to a gene: 7. The CDR3 length is 16 residues. In germline, CDR1 is MNHNY, CDR2 SVGAGI (reference sequence). CDR3 DNA: TGTGCCAGCAGTATCCAGGGGGTCGGAGCCAAAAACATTCAGTACTTC. Amino acids: CASSIQGVGAKNIQYF.

This clonotype was counted between two and nine times. The chain carries TRBV5-1 and TRBJ2-7; D is possibly TRBD1 or TRBD2 (5 bases each). This CDR3 comprises 17 residues. The germline gives CDR1 SGHRS, CDR2 YFSETQ. The V end lost 1 base, the J end lost 2 bases, and 19 bases lay between the germline ends. CDR3 nucleotide sequence: TGCGCCAGCAGCTTGATTGCAGGGCGGAGGATCGCCTACGAGCAGTACTTC. It encodes CASSLIAGRRIAYEQYF.

The CDR3 DNA is TGTGCCAGCAGCTTAGATACAGGAGCAGATACGCAGTATTTT. Translated: CASSLDTGADTQYF. The J gene is TRBJ2-3, the V gene TRBV11-2; D is perhaps TRBD1 (5 bases). The CDR3 contains 14 residues. Germline V gene data show CDR1 as SGHAT and CDR2 as FQNNGV. Trimming cost V 0 bases and J 4 bases, with 8 bases left between them.

This clonotype was seen a few times. This CDR3 is CASSPLGQGVTLNYGYTF. CDR3 bases: TGTGCCAGCAGCCCCCTAGGACAGGGGGTTACCCTTAACTATGGCTACACCTTC. This chain joins TRBV14 and TRBJ1-2, with TRBD1 matching over 10 bases. The CDR3 extends over 18 amino acids. The J segment lost 1 base and the V segment lost 4 bases, leaving 12 bases of the junction unmatched. Germline V gene data show CDR1 as SGHDN and CDR2 as FVKESK.

Many counts were recorded for this clonotype. The V call is TRBV9, the J call TRBJ2-3; D perhaps matches TRBD2 (7 bases). Per the germline V gene, CDR1 is SGDLS and CDR2 is YYNGEE. V was trimmed by 4 bases and J by 0 bases, leaving 12 bases between them. This CDR3 has 15 residues. The CDR3 is CASSKGGDSTDTQYF. The CDR3 DNA is TGTGCCAGCAGCAAGGGGGGGGATAGCACAGATACGCAGTATTTT. Using reference TRBV9 and TRBJ2-3 for the parts outside the CDR3, the full variable domain is DSGVTQTPKHLITATGQRVTLRCSPRSGDLSVYWYQQSLDQGLQFLIQYYNGEERAKGNILERFSAQQFPDLHSELNLSSLELGDSALYFCASSKGGDSTDTQYFGPGTRLTVL.

There are many counts of this clonotype. This chain links TRBV18 with TRBJ2-7; D ambiguous. The CDR3 length is 13 residues. CDR1 KGHSH and CDR2 LQKENI come from the germline V gene. Trimming stripped 0 bases from V and 2 bases from J, with 5 bases between. The CDR3 DNA is TGTGCCAGCTCACCACCAGTCACCTACGAGCAGTACTTC. Encoded protein: CASSPPVTYEQYF.

This clonotype was seen many times. The genes are TRBV7-9 and TRBJ2-2, with 11 nucleotides matching TRBD1. The V segment lost 5 bases and the J segment 4 bases; nucleotides outside the gene matches: 6. Germline lookup yields CDR1 SEHNR and CDR2 FQNEAQ (reference sequence). The CDR3 extends over 16 amino acids. The CDR3 DNA is TGTGCCAGCAGCCTGGACAGGGGGCCCTTCACCGGGGAGCTGTTTTTT. It specifies CASSLDRGPFTGELFF. The full variable domain, with the rest looked up from reference TRBV7-9 and TRBJ2-2, is DTGVSQNPRHKITKRGQNVTFRCDPISEHNRLYWYRQTLGQGPEFLTYFQNEAQLEKSRLLSDRFSAERPKGSFSTLEIQRTEQGDSAMYLCASSLDRGPFTGELFFGEGSRLTVL.

This clonotype was seen repeatedly, ten times or more. The chain has TRBV5-5 and TRBJ1-1, with TRBD1 as a possible D gene (6 bases). This CDR3 is built from 14 residues. V lost 2 bases to trimming and J lost 0 bases, with 8 bases between them. From germline, CDR1 is SGHKS and CDR2 YYEKEE (reference sequence). For the CDR3, the DNA is TGTGCCAGCAGCTTATGGACAGTGAACACTGAAGCTTTCTTT. The encoded protein is CASSLWTVNTEAFF.

At least ten counts were recorded for this clonotype. The genes are TRBV7-9 and TRBJ1-5, with D perhaps TRBD1 (6 bases). CDR3 size: 15 residues. Trimming took 4 bases from V and 1 from J, leaving 11 bases between them. The germline V gene has CDR1 SEHNR and CDR2 FQNEAQ (reference sequence). The CDR3 here is CASSSTGPSNQPQHF. Here the CDR3 DNA reads TGTGCCAGCAGCTCGACAGGACCGAGCAATCAGCCCCAGCATTTT.

This clonotype occurred many times. The chain recombines TRBV5-6 with TRBJ2-5, with D possibly being TRBD1 (8 bases). The CDR3 has 14 residues. CDR1 SGHDT and CDR2 YYEEEE come from the germline V gene. Trimming removed 2 bases from V and 5 bases from J, with 13 bases in between. In DNA form, the CDR3 reads TGTGCCAGCAGCTTACAGGGGGGGTTGGAGACCCAGTACTTC. Protein product: CASSLQGGLETQYF.

Concerning this clonotype: A clone one base away is much larger, so this may be a read error. The rearrangement joins TRBV29-1 to TRBJ2-7; D is ambiguous. Germline CDR1 SQVTM, CDR2 ANQGSEA. The CDR3 spans 13 residues. The germline V and J ends were trimmed by 4 bases and 0 bases, with 10 bases remaining between them. DNA of the CDR3: TGCAGCGTTGTGACGGTGAGCTCCTACGAGCAGTACTTC. Its translation is CSVVTVSSYEQYF.

This clonotype was seen a single time. The chain links TRBV6-1 to TRBJ1-1; D unresolved. The CDR3 runs 11 residues. In germline, CDR1 is MNHNS, CDR2 SASEGT. Trimming removed 9 bases at V and 5 bases at J, with 10 bases between. Here the CDR3 DNA reads TGTGCCAGTTTAGAGGGAACTGAAGCTTTCTTT. Translation gives CASLEGTEAFF.

This clonotype appeared many times. The J gene is TRBJ1-1, the V gene TRBV20-1, with D possibly matching TRBD1 (5 bases). Trimming removed 1 base from V and 4 bases from J, with 16 bases in between. CDR1 and CDR2 (germline): DFQATT, SNEGSKA (reference sequence). CDR3 size: 15 residues. The CDR3 here is CSARGGGEVGTEAFF. Written as DNA, the CDR3 is TGCAGTGCTAGAGGGGGGGGGGAGGTTGGCACTGAAGCTTTCTTT.

This clonotype was counted at least ten times. This rearrangement joins TRBV20-1 to TRBJ2-3; tentatively, D is TRBD2 (6 bases). Germline loops: CDR1 DFQATT, CDR2 SNEGSKA (reference sequence). The CDR3 sequence is 15 residues long. Trimming took off 0 bases at V and 2 bases at J, with 12 bases between the two ends. In DNA, the CDR3 is TGCAGTGCTAGAGATCGCGGGGATACCACAGATACGCAGTATTTT. This sequence encodes CSARDRGDTTDTQYF.

This clonotype was seen repeatedly, ten times or more. The rearrangement joins TRBV10-3 to TRBJ1-1; D gene uncertain. The V gene's germline CDR1 is ENHRY and CDR2 SYGVKD. Trimming shortened V by 10 bases and J by 2 bases, and 11 bases separated the two germline ends. The CDR3 has 12 residues. In DNA, the CDR3 is TGTGCCACCGGATCCTCTAACACTGAAGCTTTCTTT. Residues: CATGSSNTEAFF.

This clonotype was counted at least ten times. V and J are TRBV6-5 and TRBJ2-2, with D unclear. Germline lookup yields CDR1 MNHEY and CDR2 SVGAGI. The V and J ends lost 4 bases and 3 bases respectively, with 6 bases between them. CDR3 length equals 13 residues. DNA of the CDR3: TGTGCCAGCAGTTGGATGTACACCGGGGAGCTGTTTTTT. Its protein product is CASSWMYTGELFF.

The sample holds many counts of this clonotype. The V gene is TRBV7-9, the J gene TRBJ1-4, with 7 bases that match TRBD1. This CDR3 is built from 15 residues. V lost 5 bases, J lost 7 bases, and 10 bases stayed unmatched. CDR1 SEHNR and CDR2 FQNEAQ come from the germline V gene (reference sequence). In nucleotides, the CDR3 is TGTGCCAGCAGCCCAAACCGGGACAGCTCTGAAAAACTGTTTTTT. Translating gives CASSPNRDSSEKLFF.

This clonotype has a count of ten or more. This rearrangement joins TRBV5-1 to TRBJ2-2, with 7 positions matching TRBD1. Germline V CDR1 and CDR2: SGHRS, YFSETQ. After removal of 4 bases from V and 6 bases from J, the junction contained 9 bases not matched to a gene. The CDR3 has 15 residues. The CDR3 is CASSRLTGTAGELFF. Written as DNA, the CDR3 is TGCGCCAGCAGCCGGTTGACAGGGACAGCCGGGGAGCTGTTTTTT.

This clonotype was observed many times. The CDR3 sequence is CASSLVNQGVYNEQFF. DNA of the CDR3: TGTGCCAGCAGCTTAGTTAATCAGGGGGTCTACAATGAGCAGTTCTTC. The V gene is TRBV7-9, the J gene TRBJ2-1; 7 bases are shared with TRBD1. Germline CDR1 reads SEHNR; CDR2 reads FQNEAQ (reference sequence). The CDR3 runs 16 residues. V lost 1 base, J lost 3 bases, and 6 bases stayed unmatched. Variable domain in full (rest from reference TRBV7-9 and TRBJ2-1): DTGVSQNPRHKITKRGQNVTFRCDPISEHNRLYWYRQTLGQGPEFLTYFQNEAQLEKSRLLSDRFSAERPKGSFSTLEIQRTEQGDSAMYLCASSLVNQGVYNEQFFGPGTRLTVL.

This clonotype was seen repeatedly, ten times or more. The CDR3 DNA reads as TGTGCCAGCAGCGTAGACGGGGACCAAGAGACCCAGTACTTC. Translating gives CASSVDGDQETQYF. The chain uses TRBV9 and TRBJ2-5; D is possibly TRBD2 (5 bases). This CDR3 comprises 14 residues. Germline V gene lookup returns CDR1 SGDLS and CDR2 YYNGEE. V lost 0 bases and J 0 bases, leaving 6 bases between the germline ends.

The rearrangement uses TRBV12-3 or TRBV12-4 and TRBJ1-2; unclear D gene. The V and J ends lost 4 bases and 13 bases respectively, with 13 bases between them. This CDR3 has 11 amino acids. CDR3 loop: CASSSRGGFTF. CDR3 bases: TGTGCCAGCAGTTCTCGGGGTGGGTTCACCTTC.